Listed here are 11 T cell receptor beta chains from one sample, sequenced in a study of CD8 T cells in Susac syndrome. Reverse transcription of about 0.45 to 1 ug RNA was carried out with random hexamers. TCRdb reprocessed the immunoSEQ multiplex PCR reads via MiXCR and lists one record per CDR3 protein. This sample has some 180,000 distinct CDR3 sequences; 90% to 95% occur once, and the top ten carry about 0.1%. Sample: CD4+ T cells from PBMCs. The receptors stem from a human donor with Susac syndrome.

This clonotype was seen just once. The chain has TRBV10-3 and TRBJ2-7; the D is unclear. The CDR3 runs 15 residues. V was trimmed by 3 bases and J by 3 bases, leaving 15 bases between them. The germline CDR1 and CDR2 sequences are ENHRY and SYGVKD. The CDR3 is CAISEDQRVGYEQYF. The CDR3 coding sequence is TGTGCCATCAGTGAAGATCAAAGGGTGGGCTACGAGCAGTACTTC.

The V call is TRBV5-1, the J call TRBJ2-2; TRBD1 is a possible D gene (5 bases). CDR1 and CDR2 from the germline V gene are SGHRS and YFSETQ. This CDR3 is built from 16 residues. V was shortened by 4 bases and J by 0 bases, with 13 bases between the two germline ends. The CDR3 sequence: CASSGSGHTNTGELFF. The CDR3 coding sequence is TGCGCCAGCAGCGGTTCAGGGCATACGAACACCGGGGAGCTGTTTTTT. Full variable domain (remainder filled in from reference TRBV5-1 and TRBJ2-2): KAGVTQTPRYLIKTRGQQVTLSCSPISGHRSVSWYQQTPGQGLQFLFEYFSETQRNKGNFPGRFSGRQFSNSRSEMNVSTLELGDSALYLCASSGSGHTNTGELFFGEGSRLTVL.

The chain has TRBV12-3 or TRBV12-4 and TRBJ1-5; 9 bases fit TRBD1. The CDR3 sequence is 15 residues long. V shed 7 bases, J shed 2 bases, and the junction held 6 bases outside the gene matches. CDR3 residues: CASNNRDRGNQPQHF. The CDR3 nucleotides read TGTGCCAGCAATAACCGGGACAGGGGCAATCAGCCCCAGCATTTT.

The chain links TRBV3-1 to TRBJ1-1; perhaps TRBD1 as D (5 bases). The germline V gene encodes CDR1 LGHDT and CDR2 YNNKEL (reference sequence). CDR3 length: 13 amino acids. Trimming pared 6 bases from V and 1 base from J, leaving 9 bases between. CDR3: CASRPDRNTEAFF. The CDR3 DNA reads TGTGCCAGCAGACCCGACAGGAACACTGAAGCTTTCTTT.

The CDR3 reads CASNGGRQETQYF. CDR3 sequence (DNA): TGTGCCAGTAACGGGGGTCGCCAAGAGACCCAGTACTTC. V and J are TRBV19 and TRBJ2-5; a weak D match, TRBD2 (6 bases). The CDR3 has 13 residues. The germline V and J ends were trimmed by 7 bases and 1 base, with 10 bases remaining between them. CDR1 LNHDA and CDR2 SQIVND come from the germline V gene (reference sequence).

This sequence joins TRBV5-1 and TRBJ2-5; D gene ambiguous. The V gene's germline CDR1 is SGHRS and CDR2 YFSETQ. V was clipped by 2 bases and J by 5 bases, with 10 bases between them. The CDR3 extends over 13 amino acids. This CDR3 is CASSFKNSETQYF. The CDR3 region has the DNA TGCGCCAGCAGCTTTAAAAATTCGGAGACCCAGTACTTC.

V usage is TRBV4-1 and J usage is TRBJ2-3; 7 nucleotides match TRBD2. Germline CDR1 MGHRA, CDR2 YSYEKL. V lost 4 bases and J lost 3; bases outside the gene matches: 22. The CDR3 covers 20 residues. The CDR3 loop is CASSRLAGPLSSRDTDTQYF. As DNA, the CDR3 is TGCGCCAGCAGCCGACTAGCCGGACCCCTCTCGTCCCGGGATACAGATACGCAGTATTTT.

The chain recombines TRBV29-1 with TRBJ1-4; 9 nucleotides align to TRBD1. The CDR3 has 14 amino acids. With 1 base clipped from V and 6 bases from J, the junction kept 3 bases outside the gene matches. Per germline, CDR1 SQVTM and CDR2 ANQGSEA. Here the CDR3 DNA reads TGCAGCGTTGAAGGAGGGACAGGGTATGAAAAACTGTTTTTT. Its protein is CSVEGGTGYEKLFF.

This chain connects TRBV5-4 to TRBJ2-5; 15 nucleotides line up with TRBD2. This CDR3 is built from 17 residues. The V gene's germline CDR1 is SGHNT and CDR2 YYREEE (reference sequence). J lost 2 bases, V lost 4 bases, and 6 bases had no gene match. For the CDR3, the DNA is TGTGCCAGCAGCCCGGGACTAGCGGGGGGATTACAAGAGACCCAGTACTTC. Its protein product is CASSPGLAGGLQETQYF.

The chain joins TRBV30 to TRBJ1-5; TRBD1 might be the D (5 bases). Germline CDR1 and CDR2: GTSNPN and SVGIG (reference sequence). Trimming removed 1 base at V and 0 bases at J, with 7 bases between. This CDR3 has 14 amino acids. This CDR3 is CAWSGGASNQPQHF. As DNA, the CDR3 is TGTGCCTGGAGTGGTGGGGCTAGCAATCAGCCCCAGCATTTT.

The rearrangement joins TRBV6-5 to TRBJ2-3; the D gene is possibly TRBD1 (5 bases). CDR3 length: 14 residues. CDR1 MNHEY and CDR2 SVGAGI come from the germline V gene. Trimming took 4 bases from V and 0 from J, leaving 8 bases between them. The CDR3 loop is CASSWGLSTDTQYF. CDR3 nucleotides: TGTGCCAGCAGTTGGGGCCTCAGCACAGATACGCAGTATTTT.